Listed here is a single TCR beta chain. TCRdb's copy holds only in-frame clones and misses some; the assay was immunoSEQ multiplex PCR. The sample records around 100,000 clones, more than 85% being singletons. The data stem from a study of technical replicates of blood from several donors. Germline CDR1 SGHAT, CDR2 FQNNGV. V lost 0 bases to trimming and J lost 6 bases; unmatched junction nucleotides: 8. The CDR3 totals 16 residues. The sample was T cells isolated from PBMCs. V gene TRBV11-2 combines with J gene TRBJ2-1, with TRBD2 matching over 7 bases. The TCR was taken from a human donor in good health. The CDR3 here is CASSLDGTIRGNEQFF. The CDR3 bases are TGTGCCAGCAGCTTAGATGGGACTATCCGGGGCAATGAGCAGTTCTTC.